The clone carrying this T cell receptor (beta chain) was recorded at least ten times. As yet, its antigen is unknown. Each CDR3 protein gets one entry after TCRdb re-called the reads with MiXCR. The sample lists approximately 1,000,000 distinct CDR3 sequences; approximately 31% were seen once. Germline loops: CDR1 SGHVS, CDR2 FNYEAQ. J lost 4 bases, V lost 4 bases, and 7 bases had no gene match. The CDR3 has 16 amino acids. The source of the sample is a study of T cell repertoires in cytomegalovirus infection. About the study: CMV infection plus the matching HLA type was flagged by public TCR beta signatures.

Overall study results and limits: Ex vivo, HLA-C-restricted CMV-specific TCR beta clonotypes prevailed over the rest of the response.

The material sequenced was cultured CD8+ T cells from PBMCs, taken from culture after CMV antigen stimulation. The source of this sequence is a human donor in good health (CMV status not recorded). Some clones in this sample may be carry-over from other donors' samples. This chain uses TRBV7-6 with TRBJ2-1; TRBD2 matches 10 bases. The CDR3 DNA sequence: TGTGCCAGCAGCTCTACGGGACTAGCGACATACAATGAGCAGTTCTTC. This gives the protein CASSSTGLATYNEQFF.